The T cell receptor (beta chain) under discussion was sequenced for a study of OX40 agonist ivuxolimab in advanced cancers. In the study overall: Cohort: around 86% men, mean age 60, aged about 20 to 80. Two patients with cutaneous melanoma and one with hepatocellular carcinoma, three in total, showed partial responses.

Study-level results: Researchers did not determine the expanded peripheral T cells' antigen specificity.

If patients had autoimmune disease history or systemic immunosuppression, they were excluded. Generated by immunoSEQ multiplex PCR, the TCRdb table keeps only in-frame clones and is missing some. This sample has tens of thousands of clones, with roughly 84% found just once. In regard to this clone: Its antigen is undetermined.

The germline gives CDR1 MGHDK, CDR2 SYGVNS. Trimming cost V 5 bases and J 2 bases, with 12 bases left between them. The CDR3 consists of 14 residues. The receptor comes from an adult with an advanced solid tumor such as melanoma, head and neck, liver or kidney cancer. Specimen: CD4+ or CD8+ T cells sorted from blood, collected in a trial of the OX40 agonist ivuxolimab. J is TRBJ1-2 and V is TRBV25-1; D gene uncertain. In DNA, the CDR3 is TGTGCCAGCAGTCCGCATCCAGAGAACTATGGCTACACCTTC. Its translation: CASSPHPENYGYTF.